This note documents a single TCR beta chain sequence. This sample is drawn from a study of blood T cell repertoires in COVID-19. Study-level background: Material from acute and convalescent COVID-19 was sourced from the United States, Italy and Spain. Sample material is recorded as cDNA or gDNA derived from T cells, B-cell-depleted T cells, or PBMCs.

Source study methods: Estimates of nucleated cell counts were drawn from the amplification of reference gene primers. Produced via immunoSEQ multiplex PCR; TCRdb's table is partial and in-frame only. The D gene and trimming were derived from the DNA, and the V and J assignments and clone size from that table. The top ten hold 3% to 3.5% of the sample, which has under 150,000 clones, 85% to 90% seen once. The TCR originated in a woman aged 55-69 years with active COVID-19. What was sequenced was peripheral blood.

The CDR3 loop reads CASSPQSPGAGNTIYF. Here the CDR3 DNA reads TGTGCCAGCAGCCCCCAGTCCCCAGGGGCTGGAAACACCATATATTTT. The V call is TRBV7-2, the J call TRBJ1-3; a weak D match, TRBD1 (6 bases). The CDR3 sequence is 16 residues long. V was pared by 5 bases and J by 2 bases, with 16 bases between. Germline values: CDR1 SGHTA, CDR2 FQGNSA. Full variable domain (missing parts from reference TRBV7-2 and TRBJ1-3): GAGVSQSPSNKVTEKGKDVELRCDPISGHTALYWYRQSLGQGLEFLIYFQGNSAPDKSGLPSDRFSAERTGGSVSTLTIQRTQQEDSAVYLCASSPQSPGAGNTIYFGEGSWLTVV.